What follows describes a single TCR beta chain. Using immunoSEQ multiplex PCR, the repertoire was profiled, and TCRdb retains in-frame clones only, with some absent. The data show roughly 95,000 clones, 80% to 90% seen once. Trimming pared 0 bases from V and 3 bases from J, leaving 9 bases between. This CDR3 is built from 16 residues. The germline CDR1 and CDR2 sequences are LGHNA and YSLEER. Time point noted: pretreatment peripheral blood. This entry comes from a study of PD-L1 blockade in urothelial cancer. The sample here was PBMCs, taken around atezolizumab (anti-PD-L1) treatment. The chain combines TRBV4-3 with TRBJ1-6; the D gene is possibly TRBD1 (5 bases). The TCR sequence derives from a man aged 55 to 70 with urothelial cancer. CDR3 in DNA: TGCGCCAGCAGCCAAGATCGAACAGGCTATAATTCACCCCTCCACTTT. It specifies CASSQDRTGYNSPLHF.